Each of the 3 T cell receptor beta chains below was sequenced from the same sample in a study of cytomegalovirus exposure and HLA in healthy donors. PCR employed 60 Vbeta and 13 Jbeta primers. Method: immunoSEQ multiplex PCR; TCRdb's copy keeps in-frame clones and lacks some. Among 100,000 or so clones listed, 60% to 85% were seen once. Sequencing input: PBMCs. The receptors here all came from a woman in her thirties or forties in good health and CMV-seronegative.

The chain couples TRBV25-1 to TRBJ1-4; D ambiguous. Germline loops: CDR1 MGHDK, CDR2 SYGVNS. Trimming removed 6 bases from V and 4 bases from J, with 15 bases in between. CDR3 length equals 15 residues. DNA for the CDR3: TGTGCCAGCAGAGGAACAGCCTACGTTAATGAAAAACTGTTTTTT. This translates into CASRGTAYVNEKLFF.

This chain connects TRBV7-3 to TRBJ2-5; tentatively, D is TRBD2 (7 bases). Germline V gene data show CDR1 as SGHTA and CDR2 as FQGTGA. The CDR3 extends over 13 amino acids. V gave up 1 base and J gave up 9 bases, with 12 bases separating them. CDR3 region: CASSLNGEGAQYF. In DNA, the CDR3 is TGTGCCAGCAGCTTAAATGGGGAGGGGGCCCAGTACTTC.

The chain combines TRBV14 with TRBJ2-6; D ambiguous. The CDR3 length is 14 residues. The V and J ends lost 4 bases and 0 bases respectively, with 4 bases between them. Germline V gives CDR1 SGHDN, CDR2 FVKESK. Here the CDR3 DNA reads TGTGCCAGCAGCCCTTACTCTGGGGCCAACGTCCTGACTTTC. It translates to CASSPYSGANVLTF.